This T cell receptor (beta chain) was documented in a study of blood T cell repertoires in COVID-19. Background on the study: From the United States, Italy and Spain came samples of acute and convalescent COVID-19. Nucleic acid was either cDNA or gDNA, and it came from T cells, B-cell-depleted T cells, or PBMCs.

Germline CDR1 and CDR2: MDHEN and SYDVKM. The CDR3 runs to 16 residues. The V end lost 5 bases, the J end lost 3 bases, and 17 bases lay between the germline ends. Original data processing: Cell counts per sample came from amplifying reference gene primers. The repertoire was sequenced with immunoSEQ multiplex PCR; TCRdb's copy has only in-frame clones and lacks some. That table gives V, J and clone size, and the DNA gave D and trimming. The sample lists 86,000 or so clones; around 85% were seen once. The chain carries TRBV28 and TRBJ1-3; D not certain. The receptor was isolated from a man aged 70 or older with acute or convalescent COVID-19. The sample was peripheral blood. The CDR3 DNA reads as TGTGCCAGCAGTCCTTTATCCACAGCTTATGGAAACACCATATATTTT. As protein: CASSPLSTAYGNTIYF.